Here is one T cell receptor (beta chain) with its context. What it recognizes is unknown. Donors comprised healthy HIV-negative adults lacking recent acute infections or vaccinations. The method was immunoSEQ multiplex PCR; TCRdb's version includes in-frame clones alone and lacks a portion of them. The data show around 2.5 million clones, approximately 94% seen once. The entry originates in a study of shared clonotypes between healthy human individuals. Study-wide results and caveats: In a few donors, around 4.8% of naive CD4 clonotypes appeared in common. How much donors shared clonotypes was expected to be affected by sequencing depth. Non-shared clonotypes showed lower generation probabilities than clonotypes common to all four donors.

This CDR3 has 15 amino acids. Trimming pared 1 base from V and 0 bases from J, leaving 8 bases between. CDR1 SGHDT and CDR2 YYEEEE come from the germline V gene. The chain links TRBV5-6 to TRBJ1-5; no firm D call. Sequencing used naive CD4+ T cells from PBMCs. Stated subset: CD45RA+ positively selected. This receptor was identified in a man aged 18 to 29 in good health. Some clones in this sample may be carry-over from other donors' samples. The CDR3 DNA follows: TGTGCCAGCAGCTTGTTCCGATATAGCAATCAGCCCCAGCATTTT. This gives the protein CASSLFRYSNQPQHF.